This TCR beta chain was identified in a study of blood T cells in healthy people across ages. The second PCR ran about 7 to 12 cycles with a sample-barcoded 5' primer and J-beta primers. Each CDR3 protein is one row after TCRdb ran MiXCR on the 5' RACE reads. The data contain roughly 730,000 distinct CDR3 sequences, 56% of them singletons. Germline V CDR1 and CDR2: MNHEY, SMNVEV (reference sequence). There are 14 residues in the CDR3. The study drew donors from healthy Caucasian individuals in Russia aged 6 to 90. The specimen was blood. This sequence joins TRBV27 and TRBJ2-7; D ambiguous. The DNA end favors TRBJ2-5, so the J call may be wrong. The receptor's source is a man aged 35-49 years in good health. CDR3 residues: CASSFTQAGETQYF. CDR3 in DNA: TGTGCCAGCAGTTTTACCCAAGCTGGAGAGACCCAGTACTTC.